This paragraph reports one TCR beta chain. Its antigen is not known. Germline lookup yields CDR1 KGHSH and CDR2 LQKENI. V was pared by 4 bases and J by 4 bases, with 13 bases between. CDR3 size: 15 residues. The source of the sample is a study of graft-versus-host responses after intestinal transplantation. Study outcomes and limitations: Declining HvG levels early post-transplant were linked to peak circulating GvH clone levels.

Profiled with immunoSEQ multiplex PCR; TCRdb holds only in-frame clones, not every one. The sample has approximately 110,000 clones; just under 95% are singletons. This clonotype originated in a human donor who was the organ donor for an intestinal transplant. The chain uses TRBV18 and TRBJ1-4, with D perhaps TRBD1 (6 bases). This specimen consisted of unstimulated CD8+ T cells sorted from spleen or lymph node cells, obtained before transplant. The CDR3 sequence: CASSLPHRDNEKLFF. DNA of the CDR3: TGTGCCAGCTCACTCCCGCACAGGGATAATGAAAAACTGTTTTTT.